This entry lists 11 T cell receptor beta chains sequenced from one sample in a study of blood T cell repertoires in COVID-19. This table comes from immunoSEQ multiplex PCR, and its TCRdb copy is limited to in-frame clones, with some not included. The sample records some 120,000 clones, 75% to 85% being singletons. Sequenced sample: peripheral blood. The source of these receptors is a human donor in a cohort sampled during active COVID-19.

This chain joins TRBV5-1 and TRBJ2-1, with D uncertain. The ends were cut back, 0 bases at V and 10 bases at J, with 17 bases in the middle. The length of the CDR3 is 15 residues. The germline V gene has CDR1 SGHRS and CDR2 YFSETQ. The CDR3, as DNA: TGCGCCAGCAGCTTGGATGTTGGTGAGGCCGGGGAGCAGTTCTTC. This codes for CASSLDVGEAGEQFF.

This clone was detected a few times. The rearrangement joins TRBV9 to TRBJ2-7; D perhaps matches TRBD2 (6 bases). Germline V CDR1 and CDR2: SGDLS, YYNGEE. V shed 4 bases and J shed 2 bases, with 13 bases lying between them. The CDR3 covers 14 residues. The CDR3 sequence is CASSPRGTTYEQYF. Here the CDR3 DNA reads TGTGCCAGCAGCCCCCGGGGGACGACCTACGAGCAGTACTTC.

The chain joins TRBV5-6 to TRBJ1-1; D may be TRBD1 (6 bases). V was cut by 1 base and J by 3 bases, with 10 bases left in between. The germline V gene has CDR1 SGHDT and CDR2 YYEEEE. CDR3 size: 14 residues. The CDR3 loop reads CASSLKQGDTEAFF. DNA for the CDR3: TGTGCCAGCAGCTTGAAACAGGGAGACACTGAAGCTTTCTTT.

The genes are TRBV7-6 and TRBJ2-1, with TRBD1 identical over 9 bases. Losses at the gene ends were 2 bases for V and 7 bases for J; bases not matched to a gene: 6. The CDR3 extends over 15 amino acids. CDR1 is SGHVS, CDR2 FNYEAQ, per germline. The DNA of the CDR3 is TGTGCCAGCAGCTTAACCTACGGGACAGGGAATGAGCAGTTCTTC. Its translation is CASSLTYGTGNEQFF.

V usage is TRBV24-1 and J usage is TRBJ2-5; D possibly corresponds to TRBD1 (5 bases). The CDR3 loop spans 15 amino acids. V was trimmed by 3 bases and J by 5 bases, leaving 15 bases between them. Germline V gene sequence: CDR1 KGHDR, CDR2 SFDVKD. DNA of the CDR3: TGTGCCACCAGTGATCCAGACAGACTTGGGGAGACCCAGTACTTC. Amino acid sequence: CATSDPDRLGETQYF.

This clone was picked up one time. V is TRBV19 and J is TRBJ2-7; 8 bases map to TRBD2. Germline loops: CDR1 LNHDA, CDR2 SQIVND (reference sequence). V dropped 3 bases and J dropped 5; count of bases not matched to a gene: 12. The CDR3 runs 16 residues. The CDR3, as DNA: TGTGCCAGTAGTATTGCCCTTGGACTAGCTGTCCACGAGCAGTACTTC. This gives the protein CASSIALGLAVHEQYF.

The chain has TRBV25-1 and TRBJ2-1; D gene unclear. The CDR3 loop spans 13 amino acids. The germline V gene encodes CDR1 MGHDK and CDR2 SYGVNS. Deletions cut 2 bases from V and 5 bases from J, with 7 bases between. The CDR3, as DNA: TGTGCCAGCAGTGAACACCCAGACAATGAGCAGTTCTTC. As protein: CASSEHPDNEQFF.

This chain's CDR3 is CASSEGLAGVLRTPTGELFF. The CDR3 DNA reads as TGTGCCAGCAGTGAGGGACTAGCGGGTGTTCTACGAACGCCCACCGGGGAGCTGTTTTTT. The chain joins TRBV6-1 to TRBJ2-2, with 12 bases lining up with TRBD2. Germline CDR1 reads MNHNS; CDR2 reads SASEGT. V trimming: 3 bases; J trimming: 4 bases; junction bases outside the gene matches: 15. This CDR3 is 20 amino acids long.

The V and J genes are TRBV21-1 and TRBJ1-1; the D call TRBD1 from the table was never checked on the DNA. TRBV21-1 represents a pseudogene. The CDR3 is 16 amino acids. DNA of the CDR3: TGTGCCAGCAGCAAGCGACCCACAGGGATGAACACTGAAGCTTTCTTT. Amino acids: CASSKRPTGMNTEAFF.

This clone was found a few times. The chain employs TRBV5-6 and TRBJ2-7; weak D call: TRBD1 (5 bases). V was pared by 5 bases and J by 2 bases, with 17 bases between. This CDR3 region has 15 residues. Germline loops: CDR1 SGHDT, CDR2 YYEEEE. CDR3 in amino acids: CASSPRGLLPYEQYF. In DNA form, the CDR3 reads TGTGCCAGCAGTCCTAGGGGCCTACTTCCCTACGAGCAGTACTTC.

This chain uses TRBV29-1 with TRBJ1-2; no definite D call. Germline CDR1 is SQVTM and CDR2 is ANQGSEA. This CDR3 is 11 amino acids long. V lost 7 bases and J 4 bases, leaving 10 bases between the germline ends. DNA for the CDR3: TGCAGCGAAGCTTTACTCTATGGCTACACCTTC. Residues: CSEALLYGYTF.